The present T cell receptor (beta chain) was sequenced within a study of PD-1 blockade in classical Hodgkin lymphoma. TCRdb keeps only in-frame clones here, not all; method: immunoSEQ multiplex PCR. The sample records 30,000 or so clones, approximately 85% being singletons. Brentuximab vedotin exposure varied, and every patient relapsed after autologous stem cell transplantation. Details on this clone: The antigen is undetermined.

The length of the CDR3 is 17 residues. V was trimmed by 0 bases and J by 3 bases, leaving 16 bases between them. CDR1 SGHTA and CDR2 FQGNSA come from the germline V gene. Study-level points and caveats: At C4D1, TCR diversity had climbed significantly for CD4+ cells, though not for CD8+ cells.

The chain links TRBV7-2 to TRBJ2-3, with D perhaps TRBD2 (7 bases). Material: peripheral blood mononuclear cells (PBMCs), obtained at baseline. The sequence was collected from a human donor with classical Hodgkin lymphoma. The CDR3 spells CASSLAPGGGPTDTQYF. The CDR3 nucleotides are TGTGCCAGCAGCTTAGCGCCTGGGGGGGGGCCGACAGATACGCAGTATTTT.